This entry lists 20 T cell receptor beta chains sequenced from one sample in a study of cytomegalovirus exposure and HLA in healthy donors (dated by TCRdb to about 2017). Libraries were prepared through the immunoSEQ multiplex PCR assay. The multiplex PCR relied on a mix of 60 forward primers for TCR Vbeta segments and 13 reverse primers for TCR Jbeta segments. The immuneACCESS repertoire file appears here via TCRdb, limited to in-frame rearrangements. These files lack a portion of the clones; in checked studies, under half of the deficit traces to unresolved V genes, and the cause of the others is not known. Here the sample has under 150,000 clones; 70% to 80% occur a single time. Roughly 3.1% of the sample is held by the ten biggest clonotypes. The sequencing input was PBMCs. The receptors here all came from a man aged 25-45 years in good health and CMV-seronegative.

The chain uses TRBV9 and TRBJ2-1; D may be TRBD2 (5 bases). CDR1 is SGDLS and CDR2 is YYNGEE in the germline V gene. The CDR3 runs 16 residues. V was cut by 1 base and J by 2 bases, with 13 bases left in between. CDR3 region: CASSVLGSGTYNEQFF. The CDR3 nucleotides read TGTGCCAGCAGCGTATTGGGGAGCGGAACCTACAATGAGCAGTTCTTC.

This clone has only a few counts. This rearrangement joins TRBV5-4 to TRBJ1-2; 7 bases agree with TRBD1. Trimming cost V 0 bases and J 4 bases; bases outside gene matches: 6. Germline assignment: CDR1 SGHNT and CDR2 YYREEE (reference sequence). This CDR3 comprises 15 residues. CDR3 in DNA: TGTGCCAGCAGCTTGGGCCTAGGGGGCAGCTATGGCTACACCTTC. Protein sequence: CASSLGLGGSYGYTF.

This chain uses TRBV27 with TRBJ1-1, with D possibly TRBD1 on 5 matching bases. The CDR3 sequence is 11 residues long. V lost 8 bases, J lost 5 bases, and 9 bases lay in between. Germline values: CDR1 MNHEY, CDR2 SMNVEV (reference sequence). This chain's CDR3 is CASSGGTEAFF. CDR3 DNA sequence: TGTGCCAGCTCGGGGGGGACTGAAGCTTTCTTT.

The chain couples TRBV29-1 to TRBJ1-2; perhaps TRBD1 as D (6 bases). Trimming removed 4 bases from V and 3 bases from J, with 6 bases in between. The CDR3 is 11 amino acids. Germline V gene sequence: CDR1 SQVTM, CDR2 ANQGSEA. CDR3 amino acids: CSVAGDYGYTF. CDR3 DNA: TGCAGCGTTGCAGGGGACTATGGCTACACCTTC.

The V call is TRBV19, the J call TRBJ2-1; 7 positions match TRBD1. V trimming: 1 base; J trimming: 9 bases; junction bases outside the gene matches: 9. CDR1 and CDR2 (germline): LNHDA, SQIVND (reference sequence). The CDR3 is 15 residues long. The CDR3 is CASSIVAGGLGEQFF. The CDR3 DNA follows: TGTGCCAGTAGTATAGTCGCAGGGGGTCTCGGTGAGCAGTTCTTC.

The V and J genes are TRBV10-3 and TRBJ1-5, with D possibly TRBD1 on 5 matching bases. This CDR3 region has 11 residues. V lost 8 bases and J lost 5, with 7 bases in between. Germline lookup yields CDR1 ENHRY and CDR2 SYGVKD. The CDR3 spells CAIGGDQPQHF. The CDR3 DNA is TGTGCCATCGGAGGGGATCAGCCCCAGCATTTT.

This clone was counted once. The rearrangement uses TRBV28 and TRBJ2-6, with 7 bases aligning to TRBD1. Looked up from germline, CDR1 is MDHEN and CDR2 is SYDVKM. The CDR3 extends over 15 amino acids. Losses at the gene ends were 8 bases for V and 1 base for J; bases not matched to a gene: 5. The CDR3 nucleotides are TGTGCCAGCGAGGGGGCAGGTTCTGGGGCCAACGTCCTGACTTTC. The encoded protein is CASEGAGSGANVLTF.

The V call is TRBV5-1, the J call TRBJ2-3; a possible D gene is TRBD2 (6 bases). The CDR3 extends over 16 amino acids. The V end lost 5 bases, the J end lost 2 bases, and 18 bases lay between the germline ends. From germline, CDR1 is SGHRS and CDR2 YFSETQ. The CDR3 here is CASSYTIPGDTDTQYF. The CDR3, as DNA: TGCGCCAGCAGTTATACAATCCCGGGAGACACAGATACGCAGTATTTT.

This chain uses TRBV30 with TRBJ1-2, with D perhaps TRBD1 (6 bases). Deletions cut 6 bases from V and 1 base from J, with 15 bases between. This CDR3 is built from 14 residues. The germline CDR1 and CDR2 sequences are GTSNPN and SVGIG (reference sequence). CDR3 residues: CACPGQGLNYGYTF. CDR3 nucleotides: TGTGCCTGCCCCGGGCAGGGGCTTAACTATGGCTACACCTTC.

This clone showed up many times. One end of the junction varies from germline; a read error may be responsible. V is TRBV7-3 and J is TRBJ1-2, with TRBD1 matching 8 bases. CDR3 length equals 15 residues. CDR1 and CDR2 from the germline V gene are SGHTA and FQGTGA. Written as DNA, the CDR3 is TGTGCCAGCAGCCTAACACAGGGGGGGAACTATGGCTACACCTTC. Encoded protein: CASSLTQGGNYGYTF.

The rearrangement joins TRBV5-1 to TRBJ2-4, with TRBD1 matching 7 bases. The germline gives CDR1 SGHRS, CDR2 YFSETQ. CDR3 length: 15 amino acids. Trimming at V came to 2 bases and at J to 1 base, leaving 3 bases not matched to a gene. Written as DNA, the CDR3 is TGCGCCAGCAGCTTACAGGGGACGGCCAAAAACATTCAGTACTTC. Protein: CASSLQGTAKNIQYF.

The chain links TRBV5-1 to TRBJ1-2, with 8 bases identical to TRBD1. The CDR3 covers 13 residues. Germline V lookup: CDR1 SGHRS, CDR2 YFSETQ. V lost 4 bases to trimming and J lost 8 bases; unmatched junction nucleotides: 7. The chain's CDR3 is CASSNRTGQGYTF. Here the CDR3 DNA reads TGCGCCAGCAGCAATCGGACAGGGCAAGGCTACACCTTC. The full variable domain, in which reference TRBV5-1 and TRBJ1-2 provide the parts outside the CDR3, is KAGVTQTPRYLIKTRGQQVTLSCSPISGHRSVSWYQQTPGQGLQFLFEYFSETQRNKGNFPGRFSGRQFSNSRSEMNVSTLELGDSALYLCASSNRTGQGYTFGSGTRLTVV.

This chain links TRBV28 with TRBJ2-7; 8 bases are shared with TRBD2. V lost 3 bases and J lost 11; bases outside the gene matches: 15. Germline V gene data show CDR1 as MDHEN and CDR2 as SYDVKM. The length of the CDR3 is 15 residues. The CDR3 nucleotides read TGTGCCAGCAGTTTCGGGACTAGTCCGGGAGGAAGTGAGTACTTC. Encoded protein: CASSFGTSPGGSEYF.

The V gene is TRBV9, the J gene TRBJ2-1; 10 bases line up with TRBD2. The CDR3 sequence is 15 residues long. CDR1 is SGDLS and CDR2 is YYNGEE in the germline V gene. The ends lost 4 bases at V and 8 bases at J; junction bases unmatched: 9. Here the CDR3 reads CASSPERGGKDEQFF. The CDR3 DNA reads as TGTGCCAGCAGCCCGGAGCGGGGGGGCAAAGATGAGCAGTTCTTC.

The V and J genes are TRBV5-1 and TRBJ2-2; 11 positions agree with TRBD2. The CDR3 contains 18 residues. V shed 2 bases and J 5 bases; nucleotides not matched to a gene: 11. Germline V gene data show CDR1 as SGHRS and CDR2 as YFSETQ. CDR3: CASSFTLGVAGGTGELFF. The CDR3 DNA sequence: TGCGCCAGCAGCTTCACACTTGGAGTAGCGGGAGGGACCGGGGAGCTGTTTTTT.

The gene calls are TRBV4-2 and TRBJ2-7, with 9 bases matching TRBD2. J was trimmed by 3 bases and V by 0 bases; bases with no gene match: 6. The CDR3 totals 16 residues. The V gene's germline CDR1 is LGHNA and CDR2 YNFKEQ. The CDR3 protein is CASSQELASGVYEQYF. CDR3 DNA sequence: TGTGCCAGCAGCCAAGAGTTGGCTAGCGGGGTCTACGAGCAGTACTTC.

The chain couples TRBV6-5 to TRBJ2-3, with TRBD2 matching over 8 bases. CDR1 is MNHEY, CDR2 SVGAGI, per germline. CDR3 size: 13 residues. Trimming removed 7 bases from V and 6 bases from J; junction bases left unmatched: 6. The DNA of the CDR3 is TGTGCCAGCAATCGGGGGGGGAAGGATACGCAGTATTTT. It yields the protein CASNRGGKDTQYF.

The chain has TRBV11-3 and TRBJ2-7; 7 bases are a match to TRBD1. After removal of 1 base from V and 3 bases from J, the junction contained 6 bases not matched to a gene. The CDR3 is 15 amino acids. The germline V gene has CDR1 SGHNT and CDR2 YENEEA. CDR3 nucleotide sequence: TGTGCCAGCAGCTTAGGGGGACAGAGAGACTACGAGCAGTACTTC. Protein: CASSLGGQRDYEQYF.

A few counts support this clone. This chain uses TRBV6-5 with TRBJ1-2; 8 bases align to TRBD1. The V gene's germline CDR1 is MNHEY and CDR2 SVGAGI. The ends lost 6 bases at V and 7 bases at J; junction bases unmatched: 10. This CDR3 has 14 amino acids. CDR3 protein: CASRNTGGVSGYTF. The CDR3 DNA reads TGTGCCAGCAGGAATACAGGGGGGGTATCTGGCTACACCTTC.

CDR3 region: CASSLNVYEQYF. The DNA of the CDR3 is TGTGCCAGCAGCTTGAATGTATACGAGCAGTACTTC. This chain uses TRBV5-5 with TRBJ2-7; D gene ambiguous. The V end was cut by 1 base, the J end by 4 bases, with 6 bases between. CDR1 is SGHKS, CDR2 YYEKEE, per germline (reference sequence). This CDR3 spans 12 amino acids. Using reference TRBV5-5 and TRBJ2-7 for the parts outside the CDR3, the full variable domain is DAGVTQSPTHLIKTRGQQVTLRCSPISGHKSVSWYQQVLGQGPQFIFQYYEKEERGRGNFPDRFSARQFPNYSSELNVNALLLGDSALYLCASSLNVYEQYFGPGTRLTVT.